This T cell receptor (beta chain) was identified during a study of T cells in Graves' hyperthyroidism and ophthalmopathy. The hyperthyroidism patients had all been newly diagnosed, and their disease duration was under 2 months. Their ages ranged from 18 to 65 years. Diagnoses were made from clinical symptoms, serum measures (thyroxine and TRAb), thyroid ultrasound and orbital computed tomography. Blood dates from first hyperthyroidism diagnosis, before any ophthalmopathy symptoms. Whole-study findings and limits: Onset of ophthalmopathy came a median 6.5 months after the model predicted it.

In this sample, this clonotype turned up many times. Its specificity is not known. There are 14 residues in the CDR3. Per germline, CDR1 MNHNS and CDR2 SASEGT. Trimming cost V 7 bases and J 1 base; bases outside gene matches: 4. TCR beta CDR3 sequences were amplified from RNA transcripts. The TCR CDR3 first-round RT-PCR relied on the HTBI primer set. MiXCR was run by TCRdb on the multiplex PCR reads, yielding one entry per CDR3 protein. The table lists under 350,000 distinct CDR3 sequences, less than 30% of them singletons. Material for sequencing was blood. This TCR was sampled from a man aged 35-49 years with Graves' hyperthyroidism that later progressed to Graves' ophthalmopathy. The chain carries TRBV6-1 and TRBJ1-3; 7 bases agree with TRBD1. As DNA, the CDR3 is TGTGCCAGCACCCTGGGACAGTCTGGAAACACCATATATTTT. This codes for CASTLGQSGNTIYF.